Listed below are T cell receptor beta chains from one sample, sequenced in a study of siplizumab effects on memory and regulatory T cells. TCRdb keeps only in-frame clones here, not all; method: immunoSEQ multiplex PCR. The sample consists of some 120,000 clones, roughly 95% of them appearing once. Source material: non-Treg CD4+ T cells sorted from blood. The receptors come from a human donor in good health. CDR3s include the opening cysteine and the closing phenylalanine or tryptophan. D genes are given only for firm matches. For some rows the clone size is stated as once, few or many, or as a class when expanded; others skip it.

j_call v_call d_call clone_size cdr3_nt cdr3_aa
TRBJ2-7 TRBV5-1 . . TGCGCCAGCAGCTTGGACAGGGTAGCCTACGAGCAGTACTTC CASSLDRVAYEQYF
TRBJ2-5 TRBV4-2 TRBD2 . TGTGCCAGCAGGCTAGCGGGGGGGCAAGAGACCCAGTACTTC CASRLAGGQETQYF
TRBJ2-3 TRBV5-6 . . TGTGCCAGCAGGGGACTGGGACGGAGCACAGATACGCAGTATTTT CASRGLGRSTDTQYF
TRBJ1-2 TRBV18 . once TGTGCCAGCTCACCTTATGCCGGGCCCCCCGCCAACTATGGCTACACCTTC CASSPYAGPPANYGYTF
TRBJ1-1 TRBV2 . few TGTGCCAGCAGTGAAGAGACAACTACTGAAGCTTTCTTT CASSEETTTEAFF
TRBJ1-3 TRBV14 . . TGTGCCAGCAGCCAGCCGGGACACCCCTCTGGAAACACCATATATTTT CASSQPGHPSGNTIYF
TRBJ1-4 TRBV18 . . TGTGCCAGCTCGCCCCAGGCCGGGAAAGATGAAAAACTGTTTTTT CASSPQAGKDEKLFF
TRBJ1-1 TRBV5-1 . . TGCGCCAGCAGCTCTCGGTGGAGCGACACTGAAGCTTTCTTT CASSSRWSDTEAFF
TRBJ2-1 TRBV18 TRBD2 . TGTGCCAGCAAGAAGCGGGGGGAATCCTACAATGAGCAGTTCTTC CASKKRGESYNEQFF
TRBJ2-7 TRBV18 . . TGTGCCAGCTCGGGGGGTACCTACGAGCAGTACTTC CASSGGTYEQYF
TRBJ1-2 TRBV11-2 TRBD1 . TGTGCCAGCAGCTTATTCGGACAGGGGCCTAACTATGGCTACACCTTC CASSLFGQGPNYGYTF
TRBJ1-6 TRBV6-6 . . TGTGCCAGCGGGGGGGCCTCCTATAATTCACCCCTCCACTTT CASGGASYNSPLHF
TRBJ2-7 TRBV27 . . TGTGCCAGCAGTTCCCGCGTCGGGACCTACGAGCAGTACTTC CASSSRVGTYEQYF
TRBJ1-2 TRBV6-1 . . TGTGCCAGCAGTGAAGTAGCAGGGGAGCGCTACACCTTC CASSEVAGERYTF
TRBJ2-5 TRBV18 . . TGTGCCAGCGGATGGGAACAAGAGACCCAGTACTTC CASGWEQETQYF
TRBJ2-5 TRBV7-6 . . TGTGCCAGCAGTCCTAGTTTAGTCCAGTACTTC CASSPSLVQYF